The rows below give T cell receptor beta chains drawn from one sample of a study of PD-L1 blockade in urothelial cancer. Some clones are missing from TCRdb's copy, which holds only in-frame ones; the method was immunoSEQ multiplex PCR. The top ten hold 2% to 2.5% of the sample, which has approximately 100,000 clones, over 75% seen once. The sequenced sample was PBMCs, obtained around atezolizumab (anti-PD-L1) treatment. These receptors originate from a man aged 50-59 years with urothelial cancer. Each CDR3 is given with its conserved first and last residue. Each record gives: J gene, D gene, V gene, clone size, CDR3 protein, CDR3 DNA. The D gene is left open where the match is weak. Size is omitted from some rows. Given values are once, few, many or a class for expanded clones.

TRBJ2-2 TRBD1 TRBV4-2 - CASTDRASTGELFF TGTGCCAGCACGGACAGGGCTAGCACCGGGGAGCTGTTTTTT
TRBJ2-5 TRBD2 TRBV11-1 - CASSWAGVAKETQYF TGTGCCAGCAGCTGGGCGGGAGTGGCCAAAGAGACCCAGTACTTC
TRBJ1-4 - TRBV30 - CAWTQSGGRNEKLFF TGTGCCTGGACCCAAAGCGGGGGTCGAAATGAAAAACTGTTTTTT
TRBJ2-3 - TRBV21-1 - CASSKRKRVVVDTQYF TGTGCCAGCAGCAAAAGGAAGCGGGTGGTGGTAGATACGCAGTATTTT
TRBJ1-3 TRBD1 TRBV6-5 once CASSLGQTVSGNTIYF TGTGCCAGCAGTTTGGGACAGACGGTCTCTGGAAACACCATATATTTT
TRBJ1-2 TRBD1 TRBV19 once CASNRGRGSGYTF TGTGCCAGTAACAGGGGGCGCGGTAGTGGCTACACCTTC
TRBJ2-1 - TRBV6-4 - CASSDQGTKQFF TGTGCCAGCAGTGATCAGGGGACCAAGCAGTTCTTC
TRBJ1-2 - TRBV7-9 - CASSLALTGTNYGYTF TGTGCCAGCAGCCTCGCTCTCACCGGGACTAACTATGGCTACACCTTC
TRBJ2-5 - TRBV5-1 once CASSPSEDIGTQYF TGCGCCAGCAGCCCCTCCGAAGACATCGGGACCCAGTACTTC
TRBJ2-7 TRBD2 TRBV2 - CATVAGAVDEQYF TGTGCCACGGTAGCGGGAGCGGTGGACGAGCAGTACTTC
TRBJ1-2 - TRBV5-4 - CASSLDRLGGYTF TGTGCCAGCAGCTTGGACAGGCTTGGGGGCTACACCTTC
TRBJ1-5 - TRBV30 few CAWSVGIYSNQPQHF TGTGCCTGGAGTGTGGGCATATATAGCAATCAGCCCCAGCATTTT
TRBJ1-1 - TRBV6-1 - CASSVSGLWVTEAFF TGTGCCAGCAGTGTCTCCGGACTTTGGGTCACTGAAGCTTTCTTT
TRBJ1-3 - TRBV14 - CASSGRGTTASGNTIYF TGTGCCAGCTCGGGCAGGGGCACTACGGCCTCTGGAAACACCATATATTTT
TRBJ2-2 TRBD2 TRBV18 - CASSPELAGGELFF TGTGCCAGCTCACCCGAGCTAGCGGGCGGGGAGCTGTTTTTT
TRBJ2-1 TRBD1 TRBV6-5 - CASSFRGSSYNEQFF TGTGCCAGCAGTTTCAGGGGGAGCTCCTACAATGAGCAGTTCTTC
TRBJ2-3 TRBD2 TRBV15 - CATSSASGGGTDTQYF TGTGCCACCAGCAGCGCAAGCGGGGGGGGCACAGATACGCAGTATTTT
TRBJ2-3 TRBD2 TRBV10-3 - CAISGGNTDTQYF TGTGCCATCAGCGGGGGGAACACAGATACGCAGTATTTT
TRBJ2-1 - TRBV5-1 - CASSLGSSNIEQFF TGCGCCAGCAGCTTGGGGTCTAGCAATATTGAGCAGTTCTTC
TRBJ2-1 TRBD2 TRBV19 - CASSILLAGVRNEQFF TGTGCCAGTAGTATATTATTAGCGGGGGTGAGAAATGAGCAGTTCTTC
TRBJ1-2 TRBD1 TRBV19 - CASIPTGAQKKDGYTF TGTGCCAGTATCCCGACAGGGGCTCAAAAAAAGGATGGCTACACCTTC
TRBJ1-6 - TRBV2 - CASILSGGPNSPLHF TGTGCCAGCATACTATCCGGCGGCCCTAATTCACCCCTCCACTTT
TRBJ1-6 - TRBV19 - CASSITPPGNSPLHF TGTGCCAGTAGTATCACACCGCCTGGCAATTCACCCCTCCACTTT
TRBJ2-5 - TRBV5-6 once CASSSQAGLALRDQYF TGTGCCAGCAGCTCCCAGGCGGGTCTGGCGCTAAGGGACCAGTACTTC
TRBJ1-2 TRBD1 TRBV18 - CASSEQGNYGYTF TGTGCCAGCTCAGAACAGGGGAACTATGGCTACACCTTC
TRBJ2-6 - TRBV5-1 - CASSLVASGANVLTF TGCGCCAGCAGCTTGGTGGCCTCTGGGGCCAACGTCCTGACTTTC
TRBJ1-6 - TRBV19 - CASSIEESSYNSPLHF TGTGCCAGTAGTATTGAGGAGAGCTCCTATAATTCACCCCTCCACTTT
TRBJ1-2 - TRBV27 - CASSLTRTDSGYTF TGTGCCAGCAGTTTAACAAGGACAGATTCTGGCTACACCTTC
TRBJ2-1 TRBD2 TRBV7-8 - CASSEGLAFYNEQFF TGTGCCAGCAGCGAAGGACTAGCGTTCTACAATGAGCAGTTCTTC
TRBJ2-7 - TRBV6-1 - CASRGDIEQYF TGTGCCAGCAGGGGGGACATCGAGCAGTACTTC
TRBJ1-2 - TRBV30 - CAWSVARGYTF TGTGCCTGGAGTGTAGCCCGAGGCTACACCTTC
TRBJ2-1 - TRBV7-7 - CASSAGYRDEQFF TGTGCTAGCAGCGCGGGATATAGGGATGAGCAGTTCTTC
TRBJ1-2 TRBD1 TRBV2 - CASRLPGQGGGYTF TGTGCCAGCAGATTACCGGGACAGGGAGGTGGCTACACCTTC
TRBJ2-1 TRBD2 TRBV25-1 - CASSQAGVSYNEQFF TGTGCCAGCAGTCAAGCGGGAGTTTCCTACAATGAGCAGTTCTTC
TRBJ2-5 - TRBV20-1 - CSALGETQYF TGCAGTGCTCTCGGGGAGACCCAGTACTTC
TRBJ2-5 - TRBV15 - CATSRVGGIETQYF TGTGCCACCAGCAGAGTAGGCGGGATAGAGACCCAGTACTTC
TRBJ2-7 - TRBV5-1 - CASSLGLAKTYEQYF TGCGCCAGCAGCTTGGGGCTAGCGAAAACCTACGAGCAGTACTTC
TRBJ1-5 - TRBV5-6 - CASSLTRGSSEPQHF TGTGCCAGCAGCTTGACCAGGGGAAGTTCAGAGCCCCAGCATTTT
TRBJ1-5 TRBD1 TRBV30 - CAWSSSGGHQPQHF TGTGCCTGGAGTAGTTCAGGGGGACATCAGCCCCAGCATTTT
TRBJ2-1 - TRBV7-6 - CASSLGEAGEQFF TGTGCCAGCAGCTTAGGCGAGGCGGGTGAGCAGTTCTTC
TRBJ2-1 TRBD2 TRBV5-6 - CASSRTSGVSYNEQFF TGTGCCAGCAGCAGGACTAGCGGGGTCTCCTACAATGAGCAGTTCTTC
TRBJ2-7 - TRBV6-5 - CASSYGRASYEQYF TGTGCCAGCAGTTACGGGCGGGCCTCCTACGAGCAGTACTTC
TRBJ2-7 TRBD2 TRBV7-9 few CASSLDWTSGTEQYF TGTGCCAGCAGCTTAGACTGGACTAGCGGGACCGAGCAGTACTTC
TRBJ1-1 - TRBV20-1 - CSAGQNTEAFF TGCAGTGCTGGCCAGAACACTGAAGCTTTCTTT
TRBJ2-1 - TRBV18 - CASSPRFGSNEQFF TGTGCCAGCTCACCCCGATTCGGGAGTAATGAGCAGTTCTTC
TRBJ1-2 - TRBV30 - CAWSLRRRGQGGYTF TGTGCCTGGAGCCTGAGACGGCGGGGGCAGGGAGGCTACACCTTC
TRBJ1-6 - TRBV27 - CASSLSLYNSPLHF TGTGCCAGCAGTCTATCCCTCTATAATTCACCCCTCCACTTT
TRBJ2-6 - TRBV5-4 - CASSLGGQISGANVLTF TGTGCCAGCAGCTTGGGAGGACAAATCTCTGGGGCCAACGTCCTGACTTTC
TRBJ2-3 TRBD2 TRBV9 once CASSVGLAGGPLIDTQYF TGTGCCAGCAGCGTTGGTTTAGCGGGAGGACCGTTAATAGATACGCAGTATTTT
TRBJ2-1 TRBD1 TRBV13 - CASSLGGQGSYNEQFF TGTGCCAGCAGCTTAGGTGGACAGGGATCCTACAATGAGCAGTTCTTC
TRBJ1-2 - TRBV6-6 once CASRGLAGYTF TGTGCCAGCAGGGGGCTGGCTGGCTACACCTTC
TRBJ1-1 TRBD1 TRBV5-1 - CASSLQGSNTEAFF TGCGCCAGCAGCTTACAGGGGTCGAACACTGAAGCTTTCTTT
TRBJ1-5 - TRBV19 - CASRAGTNQPQHF TGTGCCAGTAGGGCAGGGACAAATCAGCCCCAGCATTTT
TRBJ1-6 - TRBV5-1 few CASSLTGRYNSPLHF TGCGCCAGCAGCCTGACAGGCCGCTATAATTCACCCCTCCACTTT
TRBJ2-3 - TRBV28 - CASEIARALRGADTQYF TGTGCCAGCGAAATAGCCCGTGCGCTCCGTGGCGCAGATACGCAGTATTTT